This TCR beta chain came from a study of blood T cell repertoires in COVID-19. Germline loops: CDR1 KGHSH, CDR2 LQKENI. V was clipped by 2 bases and J by 4 bases; unmatched bases: 10. The length of the CDR3 is 17 residues. Assay used: immunoSEQ multiplex PCR; TCRdb lists only in-frame clones, some missing. The data contain around 80,000 clones, about 93% of them singletons. Sequences were obtained from peripheral blood. This rearrangement joins TRBV18 to TRBJ1-4; 7 nucleotides align to TRBD1. This clonotype was obtained from a woman aged 80 or older with acute or convalescent COVID-19. CDR3 in amino acids: CASSPRTGAGYNEKLFF. CDR3 bases: TGTGCCAGCTCACCAAGGACAGGAGCCGGCTATAATGAAAAACTGTTTTTT.